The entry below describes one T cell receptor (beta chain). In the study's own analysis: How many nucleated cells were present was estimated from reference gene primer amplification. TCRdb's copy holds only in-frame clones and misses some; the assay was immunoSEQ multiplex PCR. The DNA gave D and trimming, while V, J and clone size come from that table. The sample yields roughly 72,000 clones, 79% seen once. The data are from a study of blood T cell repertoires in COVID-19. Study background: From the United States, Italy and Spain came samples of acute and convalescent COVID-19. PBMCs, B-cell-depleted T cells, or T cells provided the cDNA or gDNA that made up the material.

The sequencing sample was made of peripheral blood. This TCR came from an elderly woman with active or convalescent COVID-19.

The CDR3 coding sequence is TGTGCCAGCAGCCCACGGACAGGTCGTAACACAGATACGCAGTATTTT. Protein: CASSPRTGRNTDTQYF. J is TRBJ2-3 and V is TRBV7-8; 7 nucleotides agree with TRBD1. V gave up 5 bases and J gave up 2 bases; unmatched junction bases: 10. CDR3 length equals 16 residues. Germline V gene lookup returns CDR1 SGHVS and CDR2 FQNEAQ.